This is a list of T cell receptor beta chains from one sample in a study of blood T cell repertoires in COVID-19. Some clones are missing from TCRdb's copy, which holds only in-frame ones; the method was immunoSEQ multiplex PCR. The sample includes about 100,000 clones, about 90% of them seen just once. The material sequenced was peripheral blood. The receptor set was obtained from a human donor in a cohort sampled during active COVID-19. CDR3s include the opening cysteine and the closing phenylalanine or tryptophan. D genes are given only for firm matches. Where a row states a size, it is once, few, many or the class of an expanded clone; other rows omit it.

abundance: NA
d_gene: TRBD2
j_gene: TRBJ2-1
v_gene: TRBV5-1
CDR3aa: CASSATSREQFF
CDR3nt: TGCGCCAGCAGCGCGACTAGCCGCGAGCAGTTCTTC

abundance: NA
d_gene: TRBD1
j_gene: TRBJ2-6
v_gene: TRBV5-1
CDR3aa: CASSLPGQQGWANVLTF
CDR3nt: TGCGCCAGCAGCTTGCCGGGACAGCAAGGATGGGCCAACGTCCTGACTTTC

abundance: NA
d_gene: NA
j_gene: TRBJ2-5
v_gene: TRBV29-1
CDR3aa: CSVEYRVRETQYF
CDR3nt: TGCAGCGTTGAATACAGGGTACGAGAGACCCAGTACTTC

abundance: NA
d_gene: NA
j_gene: TRBJ2-7
v_gene: TRBV12-3/TRBV12-4
CDR3aa: CASSLRDYEQYF
CDR3nt: TGTGCCAGCAGTTTGCGAGACTACGAGCAGTACTTC

abundance: once
d_gene: NA
j_gene: TRBJ2-3
v_gene: TRBV5-1
CDR3aa: CASSLEWRTDTQYF
CDR3nt: TGCGCCAGCAGCTTGGAATGGAGGACAGATACGCAGTATTTT

abundance: once
d_gene: TRBD1
j_gene: TRBJ2-7
v_gene: TRBV18
CDR3aa: CASSLGQGSLYEQYF
CDR3nt: TGTGCCAGCTCACTGGGACAGGGGTCCCTCTACGAGCAGTACTTC

abundance: NA
d_gene: TRBD2
j_gene: TRBJ2-7
v_gene: TRBV4-1
CDR3aa: CASSRNPGTSGSIEQYF
CDR3nt: TGCGCCAGCAGCCGCAACCCCGGGACTAGCGGGAGTATCGAGCAGTACTTC

abundance: NA
d_gene: TRBD1
j_gene: TRBJ1-5
v_gene: TRBV7-8
CDR3aa: CASSLAGTGGGNQPQHF
CDR3nt: TGTGCCAGCAGCTTAGCAGGGACAGGGGGAGGCAATCAGCCCCAGCATTTT

abundance: NA
d_gene: TRBD2
j_gene: TRBJ2-3
v_gene: TRBV5-4
CDR3aa: CASSLEGGRAFTDTQYF
CDR3nt: TGTGCCAGCAGCTTGGAAGGCGGGAGGGCCTTCACAGATACGCAGTATTTT

abundance: NA
d_gene: TRBD1
j_gene: TRBJ2-5
v_gene: TRBV18
CDR3aa: CASSPDRGRPLQETQYF
CDR3nt: TGTGCCAGCTCACCCGACAGGGGGCGACCCCTCCAAGAGACCCAGTACTTC

abundance: NA
d_gene: NA
j_gene: TRBJ1-1
v_gene: TRBV5-1
CDR3aa: CASSLRVGNTEAFF
CDR3nt: TGCGCCAGCAGCTTGCGGGTGGGGAACACTGAAGCTTTCTTT

abundance: NA
d_gene: TRBD2
j_gene: TRBJ2-6
v_gene: TRBV28
CDR3aa: CASTIAGLAGVGANVLTF
CDR3nt: TGTGCCAGCACCATTGCGGGACTAGCGGGAGTTGGGGCCAACGTCCTGACTTTC

abundance: NA
d_gene: NA
j_gene: TRBJ2-7
v_gene: TRBV7-7
CDR3aa: CASSLGAGTSEQYF
CDR3nt: TGTGCTAGCAGTCTAGGGGCGGGGACCAGCGAGCAGTACTTC

abundance: NA
d_gene: NA
j_gene: TRBJ2-5
v_gene: TRBV2
CDR3aa: CASSTTGQGSKTQYF
CDR3nt: TGTGCCAGCTCAACCACAGGTCAGGGTAGCAAGACCCAGTACTTC

abundance: NA
d_gene: TRBD1
j_gene: TRBJ2-2
v_gene: TRBV19
CDR3aa: CASSIGRGPGELFF
CDR3nt: TGTGCCAGTAGTATAGGCAGGGGGCCCGGGGAGCTGTTTTTT

abundance: NA
d_gene: TRBD1
j_gene: TRBJ2-4
v_gene: TRBV2
CDR3aa: CASSEVGDRQGIIQYF
CDR3nt: TGTGCCAGCAGTGAAGTGGGAGATAGACAGGGTATCATTCAGTACTTC

abundance: NA
d_gene: TRBD1
j_gene: TRBJ2-7
v_gene: TRBV18
CDR3aa: CASSPSGTGVAYEQYF
CDR3nt: TGTGCCAGCTCACCATCCGGGACAGGAGTGGCCTACGAGCAGTACTTC

abundance: NA
d_gene: NA
j_gene: TRBJ1-2
v_gene: TRBV6-5
CDR3aa: CASSSSPGYGYTF
CDR3nt: TGTGCCAGCAGTTCAAGCCCGGGCTATGGCTACACCTTC

abundance: NA
d_gene: NA
j_gene: TRBJ1-3
v_gene: TRBV2
CDR3aa: CASRTAGVSGNTIYF
CDR3nt: TGTGCCAGCAGGACCGCGGGTGTCTCTGGAAACACCATATATTTT

abundance: NA
d_gene: NA
j_gene: TRBJ2-7
v_gene: TRBV4-2
CDR3aa: CASSQEGDFPYEQYF
CDR3nt: TGTGCCAGCAGCCAAGAGGGGGACTTTCCTTACGAGCAGTACTTC

abundance: NA
d_gene: TRBD1
j_gene: TRBJ2-7
v_gene: TRBV11-2
CDR3aa: CASSAGTGNLYEQYF
CDR3nt: TGTGCCAGCAGCGCCGGGACAGGGAATCTGTACGAGCAGTACTTC

abundance: NA
d_gene: NA
j_gene: TRBJ2-7
v_gene: TRBV3-1/TRBV3-2
CDR3aa: CASSQDRGGGREQYF
CDR3nt: TGTGCCAGCAGCCAAGATCGAGGAGGGGGCCGCGAGCAGTACTTC

abundance: NA
d_gene: NA
j_gene: TRBJ2-1
v_gene: TRBV29-1
CDR3aa: CSAQLAASYNEQFF
CDR3nt: TGCAGCGCTCAACTAGCTGCTTCCTACAATGAGCAGTTCTTC

abundance: NA
d_gene: TRBD1
j_gene: TRBJ1-6
v_gene: TRBV28
CDR3aa: CASSLRDRGQSPLHF
CDR3nt: TGTGCCAGCAGTCTCCGGGACAGGGGTCAATCACCCCTCCACTTT

abundance: NA
d_gene: TRBD1
j_gene: TRBJ1-2
v_gene: TRBV28
CDR3aa: CASSQGQGDGYTF
CDR3nt: TGTGCCAGCAGTCAGGGACAGGGGGATGGCTACACCTTC

abundance: NA
d_gene: TRBD2
j_gene: TRBJ2-1
v_gene: TRBV5-4
CDR3aa: CASSLDSGGYNEQFF
CDR3nt: TGTGCCAGCAGCTTGGATAGCGGGGGGTACAATGAGCAGTTCTTC

abundance: NA
d_gene: NA
j_gene: TRBJ1-3
v_gene: TRBV19
CDR3aa: CASTTRSSGNTIYF
CDR3nt: TGTGCCAGCACGACAAGGTCCTCTGGAAACACCATATATTTT

abundance: NA
d_gene: NA
j_gene: TRBJ1-1
v_gene: TRBV10-3
CDR3aa: CAISEIFVGTDEAFF
CDR3nt: TGTGCCATCAGTGAGATTTTCGTGGGCACAGATGAAGCTTTCTTT

abundance: NA
d_gene: TRBD1
j_gene: TRBJ2-2
v_gene: TRBV19
CDR3aa: CASSIATGGSIGELFF
CDR3nt: TGTGCCAGTAGTATAGCGACAGGGGGAAGTATCGGGGAGCTGTTTTTT

abundance: few
d_gene: NA
j_gene: TRBJ1-2
v_gene: TRBV19
CDR3aa: CASSPPTDSYGYTF
CDR3nt: TGTGCCAGTAGTCCTCCCACTGACAGTTATGGCTACACCTTC

abundance: NA
d_gene: NA
j_gene: TRBJ1-1
v_gene: TRBV28
CDR3aa: CASSLQSASTTEAFF
CDR3nt: TGTGCCAGCAGTTTACAGAGTGCGTCAACGACAGAAGCTTTCTTT

abundance: NA
d_gene: TRBD2
j_gene: TRBJ2-1
v_gene: TRBV25-1
CDR3aa: CASRLAGAYNEQFF
CDR3nt: TGTGCCAGCAGATTAGCGGGAGCCTACAATGAGCAGTTCTTC

abundance: NA
d_gene: NA
j_gene: TRBJ2-3
v_gene: TRBV7-9
CDR3aa: CASSFPGRTSTDTQYF
CDR3nt: TGTGCCAGCAGCTTTCCGGGGAGAACTAGCACAGATACGCAGTATTTT

abundance: NA
d_gene: TRBD1
j_gene: TRBJ1-2
v_gene: TRBV3-1/TRBV3-2
CDR3aa: CASSQDTGAGGYTF
CDR3nt: TGTGCCAGCAGCCAAGATACAGGGGCCGGAGGCTACACCTTC

abundance: NA
d_gene: TRBD2
j_gene: TRBJ2-3
v_gene: TRBV5-4
CDR3aa: CASSLARTSGTDTQYF
CDR3nt: TGTGCCAGCAGCTTGGCCCGTACTAGCGGCACAGATACGCAGTATTTT